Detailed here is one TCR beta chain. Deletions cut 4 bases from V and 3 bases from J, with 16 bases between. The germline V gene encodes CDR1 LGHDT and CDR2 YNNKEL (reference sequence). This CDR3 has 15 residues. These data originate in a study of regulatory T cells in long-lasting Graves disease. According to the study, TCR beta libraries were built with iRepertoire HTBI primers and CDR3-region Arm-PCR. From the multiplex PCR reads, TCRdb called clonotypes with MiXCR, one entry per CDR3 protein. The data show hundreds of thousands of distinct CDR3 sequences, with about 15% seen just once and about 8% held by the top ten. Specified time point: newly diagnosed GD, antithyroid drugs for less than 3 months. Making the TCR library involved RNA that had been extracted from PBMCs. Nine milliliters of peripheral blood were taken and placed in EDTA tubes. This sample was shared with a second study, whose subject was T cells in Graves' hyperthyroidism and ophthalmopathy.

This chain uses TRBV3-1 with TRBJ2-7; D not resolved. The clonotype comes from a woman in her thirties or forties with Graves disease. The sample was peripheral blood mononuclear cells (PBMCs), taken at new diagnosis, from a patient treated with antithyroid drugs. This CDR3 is CASSPRAGDLYEQYF. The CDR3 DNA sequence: TGTGCCAGCAGCCCCCGGGCAGGAGACCTCTACGAGCAGTACTTC.